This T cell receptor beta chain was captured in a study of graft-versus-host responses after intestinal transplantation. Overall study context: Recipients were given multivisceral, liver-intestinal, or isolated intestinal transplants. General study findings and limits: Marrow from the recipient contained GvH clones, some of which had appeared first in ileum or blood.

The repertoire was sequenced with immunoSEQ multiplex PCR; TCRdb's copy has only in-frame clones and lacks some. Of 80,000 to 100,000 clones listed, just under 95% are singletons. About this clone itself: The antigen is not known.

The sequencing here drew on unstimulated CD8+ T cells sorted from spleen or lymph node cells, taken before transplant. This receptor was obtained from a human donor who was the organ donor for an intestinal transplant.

The CDR3 loop reads CASSHIAGGRETQYF. DNA for the CDR3: TGCGCCAGCAGCCATATAGCGGGAGGGCGAGAGACCCAGTACTTC. The chain is built from TRBV4-1 and TRBJ2-5; 11 nucleotides agree with TRBD2. Trimming took 3 bases from V and 4 from J; bases not matched to a gene: 4. The CDR3 is 15 residues long. From germline, CDR1 is MGHRA and CDR2 YSYEKL.